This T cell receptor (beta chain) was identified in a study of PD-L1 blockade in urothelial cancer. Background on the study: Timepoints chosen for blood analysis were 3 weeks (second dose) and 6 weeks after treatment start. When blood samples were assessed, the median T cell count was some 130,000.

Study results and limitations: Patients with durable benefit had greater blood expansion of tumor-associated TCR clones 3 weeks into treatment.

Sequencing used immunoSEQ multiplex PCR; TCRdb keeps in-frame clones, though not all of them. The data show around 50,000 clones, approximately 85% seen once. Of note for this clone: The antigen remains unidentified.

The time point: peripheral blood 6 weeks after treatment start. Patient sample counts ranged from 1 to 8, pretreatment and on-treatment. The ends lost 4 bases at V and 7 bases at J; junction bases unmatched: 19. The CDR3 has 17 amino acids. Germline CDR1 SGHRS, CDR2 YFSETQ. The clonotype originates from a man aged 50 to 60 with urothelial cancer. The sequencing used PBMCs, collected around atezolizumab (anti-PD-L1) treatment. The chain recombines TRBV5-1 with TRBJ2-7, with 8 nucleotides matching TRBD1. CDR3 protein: CASSPQGGLLEFVEQYF. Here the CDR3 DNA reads TGCGCCAGCAGCCCACAGGGGGGCCTCCTGGAGTTCGTGGAGCAGTACTTC.